A single TCR beta chain is shown here with its context. The antigen is not known. TCRdb's copy holds only in-frame clones and misses some; the assay was immunoSEQ multiplex PCR. Among tens of thousands of clones, around 85% were seen once, and the ten largest hold 24%. This entry comes from a study of a mutant IDH1 vaccine in newly diagnosed glioma. Study-level background: Patients in the study were vaccinated eight times, receiving shots in weeks 1, 3, 5, 7, 11, 15, 19 and 23. Treated patients, averaging 40.4 years, were around 62% male and about 38% female. Whole-study results and caveats: Seemingly, top peripheral T cell clonotype changes bore no relation to pseudoprogression.

Time point defined: week 5, during vaccination. Vaccination comprised doses that each held 300 ug of mutant IDH1 20-mer peptide, plus topical imiquimod. New astrocytomas of WHO grade 3 or 4 that were IDH1-mutant and ATRX-lost were found in the donors. The origin of this receptor is a man aged 30-40 years with glioma. The sample was PBMCs, taken from a glioma patient whose treatment included an IDH1 peptide vaccine.

Here the CDR3 reads CASSLATERNTEAFF. In DNA, the CDR3 is TGTGCCAGCAGCTTAGCGACAGAAAGGAACACTGAAGCTTTCTTT. This chain connects TRBV7-8 to TRBJ1-1; perhaps TRBD1 as D (5 bases). The ends were cut back, 0 bases at V and 1 base at J, with 9 bases in the middle. CDR1 and CDR2 from the germline V gene are SGHVS and FQNEAQ. The CDR3 runs 15 residues. Full variable domain (rest looked up from reference TRBV7-8 and TRBJ1-1): GAGVSQSPRYKVAKRGQDVALRCDPISGHVSLFWYQQALGQGPEFLTYFQNEAQLDKSGLPSDRFFAERPEGSVSTLKIQRTQQEDSAVYLCASSLATERNTEAFFGQGTRLTVV.